This T cell receptor beta chain was sequenced during a study of metastatic and nonmetastatic thyroid tumors. Turning to the study itself: Patients with malignant and benign thyroid disease provided blood and tumor or nodule tissue, whose repertoires were compared.

After removal of 2 bases from V and 3 bases from J, the junction contained 5 bases not matched to a gene. The germline gives CDR1 MDHEN, CDR2 SYDVKM. The length of the CDR3 is 15 residues. By proportion, this clone is medium-sized. Its target is not known. In the original workflow: CDR3 differences across clinicopathological groups were used to build a distant-metastasis classifier for papillary thyroid cancer. TCRdb used MiXCR to call clones anew from the PCR reads. The V and J calls shown here were made by TCRdb, not taken from the authors' results. The table lists around 28,000 clones, around 15% of them singletons. General study points: Malignant thyroid tumors reportedly had TCR beta diversity that was significantly higher than in benign nodules, in blood and tumor.

All patients were untreated before thyroid surgery. The receptor was isolated from a female donor with papillary thyroid cancer or a benign thyroid nodule (not recorded which). Some clones in this sample may be carry-over from other donors' samples. The V gene is TRBV28, the J gene TRBJ2-7; TRBD2 matches 9 bases. The specimen sequenced was blood. Here the CDR3 DNA reads TGTGCCAGCAGTTTAGCTAGCGGGGCGTTCTACGAGCAGTACTTC. The encoded protein is CASSLASGAFYEQYF.